This is a list of T cell receptor beta chains from one sample in a study of CD8 T cells in Susac syndrome. Each CDR3 protein is one row after TCRdb ran MiXCR on the immunoSEQ multiplex PCR reads. The repertoire holds about 150,000 distinct CDR3 sequences, about 94% seen once, with about 0.19% in the top ten. Sequencing was carried out using CD8+ T cells from PBMCs. The receptors originated from a human donor with multiple sclerosis. The CDR3 runs from the conserved cysteine through the conserved F or W. A D gene is named only where the DNA matches it firmly. A row's size may be missing; if present it is once, few, many or a size class.

j_call	v_call	d_call	clone_size	cdr3_aa	cdr3_nt
TRBJ1-1	TRBV6-2/TRBV6-3	-	-	CASSKQRHTEAFF	TGTGCCAGCAGTAAACAGAGACACACTGAAGCTTTCTTT
TRBJ1-1	TRBV12-5	-	-	CASGLPAGRAFF	TGTGCTAGTGGTTTGCCTGCGGGCCGAGCTTTCTTT
TRBJ2-3	TRBV20-1	-	-	CSVAGDTQYF	TGCAGTGTGGCAGGGGATACGCAGTATTTT
TRBJ2-5	TRBV7-9	-	-	CASRFGRGSETQYF	TGTGCCAGCAGATTCGGCCGGGGCTCTGAGACCCAGTACTTC
TRBJ2-1	TRBV29-1	TRBD1	-	CSVRQGSSSYNEQFF	TGCAGCGTTCGACAGGGTTCCTCCTCCTACAATGAGCAGTTCTTC
TRBJ2-7	TRBV5-6	-	-	CASSLARDYEQYF	TGTGCCAGCAGCTTGGCCCGAGACTACGAGCAGTACTTC
TRBJ1-6	TRBV11-2	-	-	CASSLGGNSNSPLHF	TGTGCCAGCAGCTTAGGTGGGAACAGTAATTCACCCCTCCACTTT
TRBJ2-5	TRBV14	-	-	CASSPTDIGLETQYF	TGTGCCAGCAGCCCTACCGACATCGGTCTGGAGACCCAGTACTTC
TRBJ2-2	TRBV6-5	-	-	CASRTPPGSTGELFF	TGTGCCAGCAGAACCCCGCCAGGGTCCACCGGGGAGCTGTTTTTT
TRBJ2-1	TRBV29-1	TRBD1	-	CSVEGVGDRQYNEQFF	TGCAGCGTTGAAGGTGTGGGGGACAGGCAGTACAATGAGCAGTTCTTC
TRBJ1-2	TRBV27	-	-	CASSTGYSRFDYTF	TGTGCCAGCAGTACGGGATACAGTCGGTTTGACTACACCTTC
TRBJ2-7	TRBV9	-	-	CASSVGQANEQYF	TGTGCCAGCAGCGTAGGACAGGCAAACGAGCAGTACTTC
TRBJ2-7	TRBV20-1	-	-	CSATRTDPYEQYF	TGCAGTGCGACCCGGACAGACCCCTACGAGCAGTACTTC
TRBJ2-1	TRBV6-1	-	-	CASSERSEGHNEQFF	TGTGCCAGCAGTGAACGATCGGAGGGCCACAATGAGCAGTTCTTC
TRBJ2-1	TRBV11-2	-	-	CASSLSTFNNEQFF	TGTGCCAGCAGCCTTAGTACTTTCAACAATGAGCAGTTCTTC
TRBJ1-1	TRBV19	-	-	CASSRNRDAPTEAFF	TGTGCCAGTAGCCGAAACAGGGACGCCCCCACTGAAGCTTTCTTT
TRBJ1-5	TRBV2	TRBD1	-	CASRTGLNQPQHF	TGTGCCAGCAGGACAGGGCTCAATCAGCCCCAGCATTTT
TRBJ2-1	TRBV12-3/TRBV12-4	-	-	CASSFKDEQFF	TGTGCCAGCAGTTTTAAGGATGAGCAGTTCTTC
TRBJ1-1	TRBV6-4	-	-	CATRRGTEAFF	TGTGCCACCCGGAGGGGGACTGAAGCTTTCTTT
TRBJ1-4	TRBV3-1	-	-	CASSPSREGRGNEKLFF	TGTGCCAGCAGCCCTTCCCGCGAGGGGCGCGGGAATGAAAAACTGTTTTTT
TRBJ2-7	TRBV7-8	-	-	CASSFRPSEGEQYF	TGTGCCAGCAGCTTCCGTCCCTCCGAGGGGGAGCAGTACTTC
TRBJ1-5	TRBV12-3/TRBV12-4	TRBD1	-	CASKTGGQPQHF	TGTGCCAGCAAGACAGGGGGTCAGCCCCAGCATTTT
TRBJ2-1	TRBV20-1	TRBD2	-	CSARGSGKTYNEQFF	TGCAGTGCTAGAGGTAGCGGGAAAACCTACAATGAGCAGTTCTTC
TRBJ2-6	TRBV9	-	-	CASSFGQILSGANVLTF	TGTGCCAGCAGCTTCGGACAGATACTGTCTGGGGCCAACGTCCTGACTTTC
TRBJ2-7	TRBV9	-	-	CASSPADTSYEQYF	TGTGCCAGCAGCCCCGCCGATACCTCCTACGAGCAGTACTTC
TRBJ1-1	TRBV29-1	TRBD1	-	CSGNTGGTEAFF	TGCAGCGGGAACACAGGGGGGACTGAAGCTTTCTTT
TRBJ2-2	TRBV7-8	-	-	CASSLRGTLNTGELFF	TGTGCCAGCAGCTTACGGGGGACTTTGAACACCGGGGAGCTGTTTTTT
TRBJ2-1	TRBV5-1	-	-	CASSLSGGFSEQFF	TGCGCCAGCAGCTTGTCGGGGGGCTTTAGTGAGCAGTTCTTC
TRBJ1-2	TRBV14	-	-	CASSTGWESYTF	TGTGCCAGCAGCACAGGGTGGGAGAGTTACACCTTC
TRBJ2-2	TRBV20-1	TRBD2	-	CSAERAGTDTGELFF	TGCAGTGCCGAGAGAGCGGGGACCGACACCGGGGAGCTGTTTTTT
TRBJ2-3	TRBV7-9	-	once	CAILALDTQYF	TGTGCCATCCTCGCCCTGGATACGCAGTATTTT
TRBJ2-5	TRBV27	TRBD2	-	CASSPGLVETQYF	TGTGCCAGCAGTCCGGGACTAGTTGAGACCCAGTACTTC
TRBJ2-1	TRBV29-1	-	once	CSVLVINEQFF	TGCAGCGTTTTGGTTATCAATGAGCAGTTCTTC
TRBJ2-5	TRBV3-1	-	-	CASSHRSSWLQETQYF	TGTGCCAGCAGCCATAGATCCAGCTGGCTCCAAGAGACCCAGTACTTC
TRBJ2-7	TRBV7-9	-	-	CASATAGTLGQYF	TGTGCCAGCGCGACGGCAGGGACGCTCGGACAGTACTTC
TRBJ1-6	TRBV2	-	once	CASSETPLGNSPLHF	TGTGCCAGCAGTGAAACCCCACTCGGAAATTCACCCCTCCACTTT
TRBJ1-6	TRBV27	-	-	CASSFPGAGSPLHF	TGTGCCAGCAGTTTCCCAGGGGCAGGTTCACCCCTCCACTTT
TRBJ2-2	TRBV9	TRBD2	-	CASSPSGGATGELFF	TGTGCCAGCAGCCCTAGCGGGGGGGCCACCGGGGAGCTGTTTTTT
TRBJ2-1	TRBV5-1	-	-	CASSPSNPYNEQFF	TGCGCCAGCAGCCCGTCAAACCCATACAATGAGCAGTTCTTC
TRBJ2-7	TRBV20-1	-	-	CSIRNFSYEQYF	TGCAGCATTAGGAATTTCTCCTACGAGCAGTACTTC
TRBJ2-7	TRBV20-1	-	-	CSASGQMSYEQYF	TGCAGTGCTAGCGGACAGATGTCCTACGAGCAGTACTTC
TRBJ2-1	TRBV7-9	TRBD1	once	CASGHGRRGRNEQFF	TGTGCCAGCGGGCACGGGCGCAGGGGGCGTAATGAGCAGTTCTTC
TRBJ1-2	TRBV25-1	-	once	CASSGQVRGGYTF	TGTGCCAGCAGCGGGCAGGTTAGAGGTGGCTACACCTTC
TRBJ2-5	TRBV2	-	-	CASRAGLAETQYF	TGTGCCAGCAGAGCAGGATTAGCAGAGACCCAGTACTTC
TRBJ1-2	TRBV12-3/TRBV12-4	TRBD1	-	CASSDRGIYGYTF	TGTGCCAGCAGTGACAGGGGCATCTATGGCTACACCTTC
TRBJ1-2	TRBV7-8	-	once	CASSLAPGNYGYTF	TGTGCCAGCAGCTTAGCCCCAGGGAACTATGGCTACACCTTC
TRBJ2-7	TRBV20-1	-	-	CSAPTARGPTWEQYF	TGCAGTGCTCCGACGGCGAGGGGCCCCACCTGGGAGCAGTACTTC
TRBJ1-2	TRBV7-9	-	-	CASSYDAPNYGYTF	TGTGCCAGCAGCTATGACGCTCCTAACTATGGCTACACCTTC
TRBJ2-1	TRBV4-1	-	-	CASSQERWRDEQFF	TGCGCCAGCAGCCAAGAAAGATGGAGGGATGAGCAGTTCTTC
TRBJ2-7	TRBV12-3/TRBV12-4	-	-	CASSSFRPSPAYEQYF	TGTGCCAGCAGCAGTTTTCGTCCTAGCCCAGCCTACGAGCAGTACTTC
TRBJ1-2	TRBV20-1	-	-	CSARRGDSNGYTF	TGCAGTGCTAGAAGGGGAGACTCCAATGGCTACACCTTC
TRBJ2-7	TRBV11-2	-	-	CASSLEAGYDEQYF	TGTGCCAGCAGCTTAGAGGCAGGGTACGACGAGCAGTACTTC
TRBJ2-5	TRBV13	TRBD1	once	CASSTTQGVGETQYF	TGTGCCAGCAGCACGACGCAGGGGGTTGGCGAGACCCAGTACTTC
TRBJ1-2	TRBV12-3/TRBV12-4	-	few	CASSLGPNYGYTF	TGTGCCAGCAGTTTAGGTCCAAACTATGGCTACACCTTC
TRBJ2-1	TRBV5-1	-	-	CASSVTGHSNEQFF	TGCGCCAGCAGTGTGACGGGACATTCCAATGAGCAGTTCTTC
TRBJ2-7	TRBV2	TRBD1	-	CASIGDSYEQYF	TGTGCCAGCATTGGGGACAGCTACGAGCAGTACTTC
TRBJ2-5	TRBV3-1	-	once	CASSQDNGGLLETQYF	TGTGCCAGCAGCCAAGATAACGGGGGCCTCCTCGAGACCCAGTACTTC
TRBJ2-3	TRBV9	TRBD2	-	CASSAPTSGGGSRTQYF	TGTGCCAGCAGCGCCCCGACTAGCGGGGGGGGTAGTAGAACGCAGTATTTT
TRBJ2-3	TRBV9	TRBD2	-	CASSPRTSGGDDTQYF	TGTGCCAGCAGCCCTCGGACTAGCGGGGGGGATGATACGCAGTATTTT